The T cell receptor beta chain under discussion was sequenced for a study of blood T cell repertoires in COVID-19. Study at large: Samples taken during acute and convalescent COVID-19 were collected in the United States, Italy and Spain. T cells, B-cell-depleted T cells, or PBMCs provided the cDNA or gDNA that served as material.

The CDR3 has 15 residues. The junction had 7 bases not matched to a gene; V was cut back by 4 bases and J by 1 base. CDR1 SGHNT and CDR2 YYREEE come from the germline V gene (reference sequence). How the authors handled the data: Amplification of reference gene primers was used by the study to estimate nucleated cell counts. Using immunoSEQ multiplex PCR, the repertoire was profiled, and TCRdb retains in-frame clones only, with some absent. V and J calls and clone size come straight from that table; D and trimming were deduced from the DNA. Seen here are over 150,000 clones, roughly nine tenths observed once, and the top ten hold 0.55%.

Sequenced sample: peripheral blood. The sequence derives from a man in his fifties or sixties with acute or convalescent COVID-19. This chain uses TRBV5-4 with TRBJ2-5; 7 positions agree with TRBD1. In nucleotides, the CDR3 is TGTGCCAGCAGCCTGCTGACAGGGTCCCAAGAGACCCAGTACTTC. Its translation: CASSLLTGSQETQYF.